These 11 T cell receptor beta chains were sequenced from one sample in a study of T cells in tuberculosis. Assay used: immunoSEQ multiplex PCR; TCRdb lists only in-frame clones, some missing. The sample has tens of thousands of clones, around 94% seen once; the top ten hold 6.5% to 8%. What was sequenced was PBMCs. Receptor source: a donor between 10 and 35 years old with latent tuberculosis or without tuberculosis infection.

This clone has a single count. The rearrangement uses TRBV6-1 and TRBJ1-1; 9 bases fit TRBD1. The ends lost 0 bases at V and 3 bases at J; junction bases unmatched: 5. This CDR3 contains 16 residues. Germline values: CDR1 MNHNS, CDR2 SASEGT. The CDR3 region has the DNA TGTGCCAGCAGTGAAGCAGGGACAGGGAGAGACACTGAAGCTTTCTTT. This sequence encodes CASSEAGTGRDTEAFF.

The CDR3 loop reads CASSQAGYRAGELFF. The DNA of the CDR3 is TGCGCCAGCAGCCAAGCAGGGTATAGGGCCGGGGAGCTGTTTTTT. The chain employs TRBV4-1 and TRBJ2-2; the D gene is possibly TRBD1 (5 bases). Per the germline V gene, CDR1 is MGHRA and CDR2 is YSYEKL. CDR3 length: 15 amino acids. Trimming shortened V by 1 base and J by 6 bases, and 12 bases separated the two germline ends.

J is TRBJ2-7 and V is TRBV27; D gene ambiguous. The V end lost 5 bases, the J end lost 2 bases, and 13 bases lay between the germline ends. Germline V gene lookup returns CDR1 MNHEY and CDR2 SMNVEV (reference sequence). This CDR3 has 14 amino acids. The chain's CDR3 is CASSLKSEAYEQYF. CDR3 in DNA: TGTGCCAGCAGTCTAAAGTCCGAGGCCTACGAGCAGTACTTC.

The chain combines TRBV7-3 with TRBJ2-1; D is unresolved. The CDR3 has 13 amino acids. Germline CDR1 SGHTA, CDR2 FQGTGA. Trimming left V 2 bases short and J 9 bases short, with 11 bases between. DNA of the CDR3: TGTGCCAGCAGCTTACTTGCGGTGAGTGAGCAGTTCTTC. Protein product: CASSLLAVSEQFF.

V usage is TRBV5-1 and J usage is TRBJ2-3; TRBD2 agrees at 15 bases. From germline, CDR1 is SGHRS and CDR2 YFSETQ. With V trimmed by 0 bases and J by 5 bases, 4 bases remained unmatched. This CDR3 comprises 17 residues. CDR3 sequence: CASSLGTSGRAVDTQYF. CDR3 coding DNA: TGCGCCAGCAGCTTGGGGACTAGCGGGAGGGCCGTAGATACGCAGTATTTT.

This chain connects TRBV27 to TRBJ2-7; TRBD1 matches 10 bases. CDR1 MNHEY and CDR2 SMNVEV come from the germline V gene (reference sequence). Trimming at V came to 5 bases and at J to 1 base, leaving 11 bases not matched to a gene. The CDR3 is made up of 17 amino acids. This CDR3 is CASSVLTGTGVSYEQYF. The DNA of the CDR3 is TGTGCCAGCAGTGTATTGACCGGGACAGGGGTTTCCTACGAGCAGTACTTC.

V gene TRBV27 combines with J gene TRBJ2-7, with 9 bases that match TRBD1. V was clipped by 6 bases and J by 4 bases; unmatched bases: 7. CDR3 length equals 14 residues. CDR1 is MNHEY and CDR2 is SMNVEV in the germline V gene (reference sequence). CDR3 sequence (DNA): TGTGCCAGCAGCTCTCCGACAGGGGGGTACGAGCAGTACTTC. Protein: CASSSPTGGYEQYF.

The chain couples TRBV10-1 to TRBJ2-1; D unclear. CDR1 is WNHNN and CDR2 is SYGVQD in the germline V gene (reference sequence). V lost 4 bases and J lost 4, with 5 bases in between. This CDR3 is built from 12 residues. The CDR3 here is CASSVSYNEQFF. Written as DNA, the CDR3 is TGCGCCAGCAGTGTTTCATACAATGAGCAGTTCTTC.

V and J are TRBV30 and TRBJ2-4, with D possibly TRBD2 on 5 matching bases. CDR3 length: 16 residues. V was cut by 4 bases and J by 1 base, with 17 bases left in between. CDR1 and CDR2 from the germline V gene are GTSNPN and SVGIG (reference sequence). CDR3 coding DNA: TGTGCCTGGACTTACCCCGGGGTCCCGGCCAAAAACATTCAGTACTTC. It codes for CAWTYPGVPAKNIQYF.

In this sample, this clone turned up once. CDR3 nucleotides: TGTGCCAGCAGCCCCCGACTAGCGGGAGGTCGTGAGCAGTTCTTC. Protein product: CASSPRLAGGREQFF. The chain uses TRBV13 and TRBJ2-1; TRBD2 matches 13 bases. The CDR3 has 15 amino acids. V gave up 5 bases and J gave up 9 bases; unmatched junction bases: 7. Germline V gene sequence: CDR1 PRHDT, CDR2 FYEKMQ (reference sequence).

The CDR3 protein is CASSLNAPGWSQYF. The CDR3 coding sequence is TGTGCCAGCAGCTTAAACGCCCCAGGCTGGTCCCAGTACTTC. The gene calls are TRBV5-5 and TRBJ2-5; no clear D gene. Germline CDR1 is SGHKS and CDR2 is YYEKEE (reference sequence). Between the trimmed V and J ends, which lost 2 bases and 9 bases, there was a span of 17 bases. The CDR3 contains 14 residues.